What follows are 5 T cell receptor beta chains derived from one specimen sequenced in a study of shared clonotypes between healthy human individuals. CD45RO-negative cells were positively selected for CCR7, leaving out terminally differentiated effector memory CD45RA+ cells. Clones were read by immunoSEQ multiplex PCR, and TCRdb kept only the in-frame ones, dropping some. The sample lists about 1,800,000 clones; less than 95% were seen once. The sequenced material came from naive CD8+ T cells sorted from blood. The receptor source for this set is a young man in good health.

Only one count was recorded for this clone. The gene calls are TRBV10-3 and TRBJ1-1, with 9 bases lining up with TRBD1. CDR1 and CDR2 from the germline V gene are ENHRY and SYGVKD. There are 18 residues in the CDR3. Trimming removed 2 bases from V and 4 bases from J; junction bases left unmatched: 14. The CDR3 nucleotides are TGTGCCATCAGTGAGATAGGACAGGGGTCCGGGGATGGCACTGAAGCTTTCTTT. It encodes CAISEIGQGSGDGTEAFF.

This chain links TRBV30 with TRBJ1-2, with unresolved D. Per the germline V gene, CDR1 is GTSNPN and CDR2 is SVGIG (reference sequence). This CDR3 comprises 12 residues. Trimming removed 1 base at V and 4 bases at J, with 7 bases between. The CDR3 nucleotides are TGTGCCTGGAGTGGGCAGGTCTATGGCTACACCTTC. This encodes CAWSGQVYGYTF. Supplemented by reference TRBV30 and TRBJ1-2, the full variable domain reads SQTIHQWPATLVQPVGSPLSLECTVEGTSNPNLYWYRQAAGRGLQLLFYSVGIGQISSEVPQNLSASRPQDRQFILSSKKLLLSDSGFYLCAWSGQVYGYTFGSGTRLTVV.

This clone is a singleton in its sample. The sample contains more than one DNA sequence encoding this CDR3. This rearrangement joins TRBV2 to TRBJ1-5, with D perhaps matching TRBD1 (5 bases). Per germline, CDR1 SNHLY and CDR2 FYNNEI. The CDR3 spans 14 residues. Trimming took 6 bases from V and 1 from J, leaving 10 bases between them. In DNA, the CDR3 is TGTGCCAGCAGAAAGACAGAGAGCAATCAGCCCCAGCATTTT. As protein: CASRKTESNQPQHF.

The chain joins TRBV7-9 to TRBJ2-1, with D possibly TRBD2 on 5 matching bases. CDR1 and CDR2 (germline): SEHNR, FQNEAQ (reference sequence). The CDR3 length is 13 residues. The ends were cut back, 7 bases at V and 7 bases at J, with 14 bases in the middle. Here the CDR3 reads CASIPVPGNEQFF. The CDR3 DNA sequence: TGTGCCAGCATCCCTGTGCCGGGGAATGAGCAGTTCTTC. The full variable domain, rest sourced from reference TRBV7-9 and TRBJ2-1, is DTGVSQNPRHKITKRGQNVTFRCDPISEHNRLYWYRQTLGQGPEFLTYFQNEAQLEKSRLLSDRFSAERPKGSFSTLEIQRTEQGDSAMYLCASIPVPGNEQFFGPGTRLTVL.

The chain uses TRBV7-8 and TRBJ2-7; 9 bases map to TRBD1. This CDR3 is built from 16 residues. CDR1 is SGHVS, CDR2 FQNEAQ, per germline. The ends lost 1 base at V and 4 bases at J; junction bases unmatched: 8. The CDR3 region has the DNA TGTGCCAGCAGCTTAGTAGGGGGACAGGGTCTATACGAGCAGTACTTC. Translated: CASSLVGGQGLYEQYF.